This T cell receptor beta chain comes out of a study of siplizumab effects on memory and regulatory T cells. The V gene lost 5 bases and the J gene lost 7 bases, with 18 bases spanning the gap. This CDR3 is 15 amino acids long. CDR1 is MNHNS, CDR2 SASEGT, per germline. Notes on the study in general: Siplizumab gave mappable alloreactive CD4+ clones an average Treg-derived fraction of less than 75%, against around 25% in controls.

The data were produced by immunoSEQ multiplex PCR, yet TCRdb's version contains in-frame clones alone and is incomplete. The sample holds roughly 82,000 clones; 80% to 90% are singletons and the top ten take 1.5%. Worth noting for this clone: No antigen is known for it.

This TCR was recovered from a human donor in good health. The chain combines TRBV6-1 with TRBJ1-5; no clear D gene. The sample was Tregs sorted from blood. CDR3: CASSSGSRVGQPQHF. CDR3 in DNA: TGTGCCAGCAGTTCGGGGTCCCGGGTTGGACAGCCCCAGCATTTT.